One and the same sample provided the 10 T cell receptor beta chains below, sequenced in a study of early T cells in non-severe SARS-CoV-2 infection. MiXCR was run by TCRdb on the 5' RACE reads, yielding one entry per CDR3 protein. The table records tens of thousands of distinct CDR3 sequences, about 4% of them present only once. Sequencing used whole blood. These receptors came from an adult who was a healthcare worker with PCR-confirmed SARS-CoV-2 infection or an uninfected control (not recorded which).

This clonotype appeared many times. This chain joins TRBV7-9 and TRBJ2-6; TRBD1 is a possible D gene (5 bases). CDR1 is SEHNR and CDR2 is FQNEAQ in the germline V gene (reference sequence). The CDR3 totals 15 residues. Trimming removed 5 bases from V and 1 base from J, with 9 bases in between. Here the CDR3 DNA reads TGTGCCAGCAGCAAGACAGAATCTGGGGCCAACGTCCTGACTTTC. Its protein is CASSKTESGANVLTF.

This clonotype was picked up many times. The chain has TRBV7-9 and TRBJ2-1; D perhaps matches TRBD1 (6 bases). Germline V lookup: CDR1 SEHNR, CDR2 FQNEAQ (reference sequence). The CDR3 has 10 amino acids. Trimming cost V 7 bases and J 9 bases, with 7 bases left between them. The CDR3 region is CASKDSEQFF. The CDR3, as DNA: TGTGCCAGCAAGGACAGTGAGCAGTTCTTC.

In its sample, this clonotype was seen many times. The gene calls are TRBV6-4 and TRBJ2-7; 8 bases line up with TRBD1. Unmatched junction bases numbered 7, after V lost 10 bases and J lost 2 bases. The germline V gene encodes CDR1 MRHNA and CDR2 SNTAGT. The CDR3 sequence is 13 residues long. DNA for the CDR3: TGTGCCAACCGGACAGGGAGGACCTACGAGCAGTACTTC. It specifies CANRTGRTYEQYF.

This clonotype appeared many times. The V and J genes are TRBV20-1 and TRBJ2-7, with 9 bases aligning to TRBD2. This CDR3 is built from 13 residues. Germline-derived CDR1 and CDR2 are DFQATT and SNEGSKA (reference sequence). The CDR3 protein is CSAYSSGKDEQYF. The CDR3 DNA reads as TGCAGCGCCTACTCTAGCGGGAAGGACGAGCAGTACTTC.

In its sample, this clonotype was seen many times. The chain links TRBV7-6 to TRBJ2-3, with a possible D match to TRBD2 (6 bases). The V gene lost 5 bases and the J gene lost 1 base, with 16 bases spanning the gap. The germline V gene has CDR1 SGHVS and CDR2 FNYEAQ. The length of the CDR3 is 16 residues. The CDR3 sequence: CASSQLAESRTDTQYF. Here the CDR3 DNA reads TGTGCCAGCAGCCAACTAGCCGAAAGCCGCACAGATACGCAGTATTTT.

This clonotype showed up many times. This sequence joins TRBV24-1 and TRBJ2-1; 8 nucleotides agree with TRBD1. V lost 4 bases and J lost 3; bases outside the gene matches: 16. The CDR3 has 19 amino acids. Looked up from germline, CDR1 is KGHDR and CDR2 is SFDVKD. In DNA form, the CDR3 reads TGTGCCACCAGTGACAGGAGCTCCCTCGGGACAGGACACTACAATGAGCAGTTCTTC. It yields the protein CATSDRSSLGTGHYNEQFF.

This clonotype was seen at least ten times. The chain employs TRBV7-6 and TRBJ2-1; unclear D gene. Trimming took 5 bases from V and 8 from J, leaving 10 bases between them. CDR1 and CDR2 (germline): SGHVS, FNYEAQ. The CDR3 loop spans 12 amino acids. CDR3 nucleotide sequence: TGTGCCAGCAGCCGGTCGTTCGATGAGCAGTTCTTC. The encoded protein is CASSRSFDEQFF.

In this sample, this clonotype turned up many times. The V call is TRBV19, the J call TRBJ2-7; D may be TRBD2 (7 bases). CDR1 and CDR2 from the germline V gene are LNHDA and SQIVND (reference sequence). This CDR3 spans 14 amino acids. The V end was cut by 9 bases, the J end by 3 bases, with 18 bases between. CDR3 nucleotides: TGTGCCAGCAGGCTTAAGGGGGGGGTCTACGAGCAGTACTTC. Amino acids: CASRLKGGVYEQYF.

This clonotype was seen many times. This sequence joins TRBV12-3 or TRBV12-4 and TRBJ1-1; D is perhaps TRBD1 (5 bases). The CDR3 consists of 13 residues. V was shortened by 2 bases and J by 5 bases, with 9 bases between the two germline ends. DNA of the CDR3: TGTGCCAGCAGTTTAACGGGGGTGACTGAAGCTTTCTTT. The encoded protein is CASSLTGVTEAFF.

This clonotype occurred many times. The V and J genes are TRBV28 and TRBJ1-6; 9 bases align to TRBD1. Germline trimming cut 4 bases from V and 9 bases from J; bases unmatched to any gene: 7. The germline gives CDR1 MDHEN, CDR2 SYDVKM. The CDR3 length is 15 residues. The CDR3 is CASSSGQGSSSPLHF. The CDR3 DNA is TGTGCCAGCAGTTCAGGACAGGGGTCGAGTTCACCCCTCCACTTT.